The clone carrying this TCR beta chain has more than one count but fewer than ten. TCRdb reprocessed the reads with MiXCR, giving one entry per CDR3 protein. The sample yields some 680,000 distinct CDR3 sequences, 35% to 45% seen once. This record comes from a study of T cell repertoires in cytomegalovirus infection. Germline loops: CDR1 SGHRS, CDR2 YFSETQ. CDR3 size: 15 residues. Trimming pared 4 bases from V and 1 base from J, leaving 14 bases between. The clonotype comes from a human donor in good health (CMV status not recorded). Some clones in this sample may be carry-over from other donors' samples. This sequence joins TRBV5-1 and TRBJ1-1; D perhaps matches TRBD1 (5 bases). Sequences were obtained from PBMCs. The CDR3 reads CASSLTGGWNTEAFF. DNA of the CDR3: TGCGCCAGCAGCCTGACCGGGGGGTGGAACACTGAAGCTTTCTTT.